The 24 T cell receptor beta chains listed next were all sequenced from one sample in a study of T cell responses to AZD1222 COVID-19 vaccine. The method was immunoSEQ multiplex PCR; TCRdb's version includes in-frame clones alone and lacks a portion of them. The table lists fewer than 200,000 clones, just over 90% of them singletons. The specimen comprised peripheral blood, sampled on day 0 of AZD1222 vaccination. The receptors were sampled from an adult in good health.

The chain employs TRBV27 and TRBJ1-2, with D tentatively TRBD1 (5 bases). V shed 4 bases and J shed 7 bases, with 7 bases lying between them. This CDR3 is 11 amino acids long. In germline, CDR1 is MNHEY, CDR2 SMNVEV (reference sequence). CDR3 nucleotide sequence: TGTGCCAGCAGTTCCGGGGGTGGCTACACCTTC. Translation: CASSSGGGYTF.

V and J are TRBV7-8 and TRBJ1-2; perhaps TRBD1 as D (6 bases). Per the germline V gene, CDR1 is SGHVS and CDR2 is FQNEAQ. Trimming shortened V by 5 bases and J by 2 bases, and 9 bases separated the two germline ends. The CDR3 is 13 residues long. CDR3 in amino acids: CASSVTGNYGYTF. DNA of the CDR3: TGTGCCAGCAGCGTCACAGGGAACTATGGCTACACCTTC.

CDR3 bases: TGTGCCACCAGCTCTGGACAACCTTATCAGCCCCAGCATTTT. It is translated as CATSSGQPYQPQHF. This chain uses TRBV15 with TRBJ1-5; D perhaps matches TRBD1 (5 bases). CDR3 length: 14 amino acids. CDR1 is LNHNV, CDR2 YYDKDF, per germline (reference sequence). Trimming left V 5 bases short and J 5 bases short, with 13 bases between.

The chain employs TRBV5-1 and TRBJ2-6; the match to TRBD1 covers 8 bases. This CDR3 is 20 amino acids long. The V gene end was trimmed by 0 bases and the J gene end by 3 bases; junction bases not matched to a gene: 14. Germline V CDR1 and CDR2: SGHRS, YFSETQ. CDR3 nucleotide sequence: TGCGCCAGCAGCTTGGTTGCAGGGGGCGGGTATTCGTTTGGGGCCAACGTCCTGACTTTC. Protein: CASSLVAGGGYSFGANVLTF.

The V call is TRBV5-1, the J call TRBJ2-2; TRBD1 matches at 10 bases. J was trimmed by 5 bases and V by 0 bases; bases with no gene match: 10. The CDR3 loop spans 18 amino acids. In germline, CDR1 is SGHRS, CDR2 YFSETQ. CDR3 coding DNA: TGCGCCAGCAGCTTGGCCGTTCCGGGACAGGGGAAGACCGGGGAGCTGTTTTTT. This codes for CASSLAVPGQGKTGELFF.

This clone was seen more than once but under ten times. CDR3 amino acids: CSVASGSAYEQFF. Written as DNA, the CDR3 is TGCAGCGTTGCCAGCGGGAGTGCTTATGAGCAGTTCTTC. The chain couples TRBV29-1 to TRBJ2-1; 8 nucleotides match TRBD2. V shed 4 bases, J shed 8 bases, and the junction held 7 bases outside the gene matches. CDR1 is SQVTM and CDR2 is ANQGSEA in the germline V gene. The CDR3 spans 13 residues.

The rearrangement links TRBV7-9 to TRBJ1-1; TRBD1 agrees at 9 bases. V shed 5 bases, J shed 2 bases, and the junction held 6 bases outside the gene matches. The germline CDR1 and CDR2 sequences are SEHNR and FQNEAQ (reference sequence). The CDR3 loop spans 15 amino acids. This CDR3 is CASSVTGGGNTEAFF. DNA for the CDR3: TGTGCCAGCAGCGTCACAGGGGGCGGTAACACTGAAGCTTTCTTT.

The chain uses TRBV2 and TRBJ1-5, with D perhaps TRBD1 (5 bases). The CDR3 contains 13 residues. With 4 bases removed from V and 4 bases from J, the gap between germline ends came to 8 bases. The germline V gene encodes CDR1 SNHLY and CDR2 FYNNEI. Written as DNA, the CDR3 is TGTGCCAGCAGTGCGGCAGGGAATCAGCCCCAGCATTTT. Its protein is CASSAAGNQPQHF.

This chain connects TRBV6-4 to TRBJ1-6; D ambiguous. The V gene lost 6 bases and the J gene lost 7 bases, with 10 bases spanning the gap. The CDR3 has 13 residues. Germline lookup yields CDR1 MRHNA and CDR2 SNTAGT. CDR3 DNA sequence: TGTGCCAGCAGCGCCGAGGAAAATTCACCCCTCCACTTT. Translated, it gives CASSAEENSPLHF.

V usage is TRBV4-2 and J usage is TRBJ2-2, with TRBD1 matching over 9 bases. With V trimmed by 0 bases and J by 5 bases, 7 bases remained unmatched. In germline, CDR1 is LGHNA, CDR2 YNFKEQ. The CDR3 covers 17 residues. The CDR3 reads CASSQDSRQGGTGELFF. As DNA, the CDR3 is TGTGCCAGCAGCCAAGATAGTCGACAGGGGGGGACCGGGGAGCTGTTTTTT.

V and J are TRBV6-5 and TRBJ1-2, with 9 bases identical to TRBD1. The CDR3 extends over 14 amino acids. V dropped 5 bases and J dropped 2; count of bases not matched to a gene: 3. Germline CDR1 is MNHEY and CDR2 is SVGAGI. CDR3 residues: CASSPTGGNYGYTF. CDR3 nucleotides: TGTGCCAGCAGTCCGACAGGGGGAAACTATGGCTACACCTTC.

The chain carries TRBV7-9 and TRBJ2-2, with 7 positions matching TRBD1. Germline CDR1 SEHNR, CDR2 FQNEAQ (reference sequence). Unmatched junction bases numbered 13, after V lost 5 bases and J lost 4 bases. This CDR3 is built from 17 residues. CDR3 in DNA: TGTGCCAGCAGCCGAGCCGGACAGGATTCCAGCACCGGGGAGCTGTTTTTT. Protein sequence: CASSRAGQDSSTGELFF.

The chain has TRBV19 and TRBJ1-2; D gene unclear. The germline V and J ends were trimmed by 2 bases and 2 bases, with 0 bases remaining between them. This CDR3 comprises 11 residues. Germline V gene data show CDR1 as LNHDA and CDR2 as SQIVND (reference sequence). CDR3 region: CASSINYGYTF. The CDR3 bases are TGTGCCAGTAGTATAAACTATGGCTACACCTTC.

The chain recombines TRBV5-1 with TRBJ2-3, with 8 bases identical to TRBD2. This CDR3 has 17 residues. Germline assignment: CDR1 SGHRS and CDR2 YFSETQ. V gave up 5 bases and J gave up 3 bases; unmatched junction bases: 14. The CDR3 bases are TGCGCCAGCAGTCTAGCGGGTCCAGACGTACGGACAGATACGCAGTATTTT. This sequence encodes CASSLAGPDVRTDTQYF.

The rearrangement joins TRBV14 to TRBJ1-2; D is ambiguous. There are 13 residues in the CDR3. Trimming took 4 bases from V and 4 from J, leaving 10 bases between them. Looked up from germline, CDR1 is SGHDN and CDR2 is FVKESK. CDR3 in amino acids: CASSPQGPYGYTF. The CDR3 DNA is TGTGCCAGCAGCCCACAAGGACCCTATGGCTACACCTTC. Filled out from reference TRBV14 and TRBJ1-2, the complete variable domain reads EAGVTQFPSHSVIEKGQTVTLRCDPISGHDNLYWYRRVMGKEIKFLLHFVKESKQDESGMPNNRFLAERTGGTYSTLKVQPAELEDSGVYFCASSPQGPYGYTFGSGTRLTVV.

In DNA, the CDR3 is TGTGCCAGCAGCCAAGAGGCAAATCCCTCCACTGAAGCTTTCTTT. It translates to CASSQEANPSTEAFF. J is TRBJ1-1 and V is TRBV3-1 (or the pseudogene TRBV3-2), with no clear D. CDR1 and CDR2 (germline): LGHDT, YNNKEL (reference sequence). This CDR3 contains 15 residues. Trimming cost V 0 bases and J 4 bases, with 12 bases left between them.

This clone was seen once. This rearrangement joins TRBV6-1 to TRBJ1-3; D uncertain. The CDR3 consists of 15 residues. Germline V lookup: CDR1 MNHNS, CDR2 SASEGT. Trimming stripped 1 base from V and 3 bases from J, with 10 bases between. The CDR3 DNA follows: TGTGCCAGCAGTGAAGACGGTCTGCGTGGAAACACCATATATTTT. Its translation: CASSEDGLRGNTIYF.

The CDR3 here is CASSSTGPYGYTF. The CDR3 coding sequence is TGTGCCAGCAGCTCGACAGGGCCCTATGGCTACACCTTC. The chain combines TRBV11-2 with TRBJ1-2; TRBD1 matches at 7 bases. Trimming cost V 4 bases and J 4 bases; bases outside gene matches: 3. CDR1 and CDR2 (germline): SGHAT, FQNNGV. The CDR3 is made up of 13 amino acids.

This chain connects TRBV5-4 to TRBJ2-7, with 8 bases lining up with TRBD1. V shed 5 bases and J 6 bases; nucleotides not matched to a gene: 7. The CDR3 runs 13 residues. CDR1 is SGHNT and CDR2 is YYREEE in the germline V gene (reference sequence). CDR3 bases: TGTGCCAGCAGAAAAGACAGGGGAGGCGAGCAGTACTTC. This gives the protein CASRKDRGGEQYF.

This clone has just a few counts. This chain uses TRBV11-2 with TRBJ2-1, with D maybe TRBD1 (5 bases). Germline CDR1 reads SGHAT; CDR2 reads FQNNGV. This CDR3 has 11 residues. V shed 3 bases and J shed 12 bases, with 9 bases lying between them. This chain's CDR3 is CASSFGRGQFF. DNA of the CDR3: TGTGCCAGCAGCTTCGGAAGGGGGCAGTTCTTC. Drawing the rest from reference TRBV11-2 and TRBJ2-1, the complete variable domain is EAGVAQSPRYKIIEKRQSVAFWCNPISGHATLYWYQQILGQGPKLLIQFQNNGVVDDSQLPKDRFSAERLKGVDSTLKIQPAKLEDSAVYLCASSFGRGQFFGPGTRLTVL.

The chain uses TRBV6-5 and TRBJ1-1; a weak D match, TRBD1 (5 bases). This CDR3 is built from 15 residues. Deletions cut 6 bases from V and 1 base from J, with 15 bases between. Germline-derived CDR1 and CDR2 are MNHEY and SVGAGI. The CDR3 protein is CASRSAYRKNTEAFF. For the CDR3, the DNA is TGTGCCAGCAGGTCGGCCTACAGGAAGAACACTGAAGCTTTCTTT.

A word on this clone: Other DNA variants within this sample encode the same CDR3. The chain joins TRBV3-1 (or the pseudogene TRBV3-2) to TRBJ1-6; D remains ambiguous. CDR1 and CDR2 from the germline V gene are LGHDT and YNNKEL (reference sequence). V lost 1 base to trimming and J lost 0 bases, with 7 bases between them. This CDR3 is 16 amino acids long. Here the CDR3 reads CASSQGGSSYNSPLHF. The CDR3 DNA follows: TGTGCCAGCAGCCAAGGTGGCAGCTCCTATAATTCACCCCTCCACTTT.

This clone has a single count. The rearrangement joins TRBV7-6 to TRBJ1-4, with TRBD1 matching 8 bases. The length of the CDR3 is 16 residues. Germline V CDR1 and CDR2: SGHVS, FNYEAQ. V lost 1 base to trimming and J lost 10 bases; unmatched junction nucleotides: 11. Written as DNA, the CDR3 is TGTGCCAGCAGCTTAGGTTTACGGGACAGGCGCTCAAAACTGTTTTTT. Translating it yields CASSLGLRDRRSKLFF.

As to this clone: The sample holds other DNA sequences that translate to the same CDR3. The genes are TRBV2 and TRBJ1-5; possible D gene TRBD1, 5 bases. Germline CDR1 and CDR2: SNHLY and FYNNEI. The CDR3 extends over 13 amino acids. V was clipped by 6 bases and J by 2 bases, with 8 bases between them. CDR3 bases: TGTGCCAGCAGGCAGGGAGGCAATCAGCCCCAGCATTTT. This translates into CASRQGGNQPQHF.